This T cell receptor beta chain comes out of a study of Ad26.COV2.S vaccination and SARS-CoV-2 variants. Whole-study context: The study gave Ad26.COV2.S intramuscularly, once or twice 56 days apart.

Data came from immunoSEQ multiplex PCR; TCRdb stores just in-frame clones and leaves some out. This sample carries roughly 250,000 clones, 70% to 90% of them seen once, and the ten largest clones take roughly 3%. This sample's treatment: 19 received Ad26.COV2.S at low or high dose, single or two shots; about 5 received placebo; per-sample allocation not given. Sampling took place 63 days after the first vaccine or placebo injection. It was Wuhan-strain SARS-CoV-2 spike that the Ad26 vaccine vector expressed. Study outcomes and limitations: Vaccine recipients and placebo recipients showed similar non-spike TCR breadth. Following vaccination, spike-specific CD8+ and CD4+ T cell responses reportedly exhibited substantial breadth.

V shed 3 bases and J shed 7 bases, with 4 bases lying between them. CDR3 length: 12 amino acids. With respect to this clone: The target antigen is unknown.

The sequence was collected from a person between 18 and 60 years old who received the Ad26.COV2.S COVID-19 vaccine or a placebo. The chain couples TRBV12-3 or TRBV12-4 to TRBJ1-6, with D unclear. Specimen: peripheral blood, collected in a trial of Ad26.COV2.S vaccine versus placebo. Here the CDR3 reads CASSFQNSPLHF. The CDR3 DNA sequence: TGTGCCAGCAGTTTTCAAAATTCACCCCTCCACTTT.